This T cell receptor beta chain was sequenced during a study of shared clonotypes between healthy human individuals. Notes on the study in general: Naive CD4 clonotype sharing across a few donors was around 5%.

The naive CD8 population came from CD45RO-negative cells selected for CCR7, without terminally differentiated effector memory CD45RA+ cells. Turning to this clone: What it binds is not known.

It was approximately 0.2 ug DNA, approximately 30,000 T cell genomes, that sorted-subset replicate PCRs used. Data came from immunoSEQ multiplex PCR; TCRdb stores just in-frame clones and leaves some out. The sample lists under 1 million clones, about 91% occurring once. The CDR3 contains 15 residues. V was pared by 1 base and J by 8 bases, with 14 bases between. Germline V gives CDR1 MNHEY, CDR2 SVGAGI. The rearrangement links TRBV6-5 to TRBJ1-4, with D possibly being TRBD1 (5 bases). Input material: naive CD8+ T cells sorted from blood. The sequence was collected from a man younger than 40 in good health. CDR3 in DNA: TGTGCCAGCAGTTACTACCGGGACCTACGAGAAAAACTGTTTTTT. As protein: CASSYYRDLREKLFF.